The source of this T cell receptor (beta chain) is a study of beta chain features in type 1 diabetes. Note on this clone: Antigen specificity is unknown.

Since all of the isolated RNA was reverse transcribed, expressed TCRB transcripts were what got sequenced. Using immunoSEQ multiplex PCR, the repertoire was profiled, and TCRdb retains in-frame clones only, with some absent. The sample lists 250,000 to 300,000 clones, 7.5% to 9.5% occurring once. Study-wide points: Sampled from patients, naive, central memory and Treg TCRB repertoires appeared more similar than those sampled from healthy donors.

This CDR3 spans 15 amino acids. Trimming cost V 0 bases and J 3 bases, with 11 bases left between them. CDR1 is SGHVS, CDR2 FNYEAQ, per germline. The sample was central memory CD4+ T cells from blood. This TCR was sampled from a woman in her late teens or twenties in good health. The rearrangement links TRBV7-6 to TRBJ2-5; D gene uncertain. CDR3 region: CASSLALRTEETQYF. CDR3 DNA sequence: TGTGCCAGCAGCTTAGCGCTAAGGACCGAAGAGACCCAGTACTTC.